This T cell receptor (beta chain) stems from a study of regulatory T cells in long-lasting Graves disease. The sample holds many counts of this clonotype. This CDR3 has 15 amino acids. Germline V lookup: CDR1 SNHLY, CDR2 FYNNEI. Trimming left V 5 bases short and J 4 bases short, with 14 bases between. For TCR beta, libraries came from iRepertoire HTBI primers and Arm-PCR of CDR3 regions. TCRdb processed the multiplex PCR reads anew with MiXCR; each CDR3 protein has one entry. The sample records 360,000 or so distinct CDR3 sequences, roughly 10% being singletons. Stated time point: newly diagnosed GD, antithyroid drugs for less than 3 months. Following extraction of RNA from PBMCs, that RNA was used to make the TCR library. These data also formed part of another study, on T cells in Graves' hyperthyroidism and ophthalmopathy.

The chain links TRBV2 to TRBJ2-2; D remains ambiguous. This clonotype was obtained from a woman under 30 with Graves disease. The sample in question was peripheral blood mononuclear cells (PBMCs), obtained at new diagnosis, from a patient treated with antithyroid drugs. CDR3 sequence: CASSLIASGTGELFF. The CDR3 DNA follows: TGTGCCAGCAGTTTGATAGCCTCAGGCACCGGGGAGCTGTTTTTT.